These T cell receptor beta chains were read from a single sample in a study of blood T cell repertoires in COVID-19. Some clones are missing from TCRdb's copy, which holds only in-frame ones; the method was immunoSEQ multiplex PCR. In the table there are about 200,000 clones, roughly 82% of which are singletons. The material sequenced was PBMCs or T cells enriched from blood (not recorded which). Receptors were obtained from a middle-aged man with acute COVID-19. Each CDR3 is given with its conserved first and last residue. The D gene is left open where the match is weak. Where a row states a size, it is once, few, many or the class of an expanded clone; other rows omit it.

clone size	D gene	V gene	J gene	CDR3 DNA	CDR3 protein
.	.	TRBV2	TRBJ2-7	TGTGCCAGCAGGGCACGGCGGGACCACTACGAGCAGTACTTC	CASRARRDHYEQYF
.	TRBD1	TRBV24-1	TRBJ2-2	TGTGCCACCAGTACCCCGCCGGGACAGGGCACCGGGGAGCTGTTTTTT	CATSTPPGQGTGELFF
.	.	TRBV6-5	TRBJ2-2	TGTGCCAGCAGTTACTCGGGCCGCACCGGGGAGCTGTTTTTT	CASSYSGRTGELFF
.	.	TRBV29-1	TRBJ2-1	TGCAGCGCCAAGGTCCTGGCGGATTCCTACAATGAGCAGTTCTTC	CSAKVLADSYNEQFF
.	TRBD1	TRBV11-2	TRBJ2-2	TGTGCCAGCAGCTTAGTGGAAGGGGGCATAACCGGGGAGCTGTTTTTT	CASSLVEGGITGELFF
once	.	TRBV5-5	TRBJ1-4	TGTGCCAGCAGCTTGGCAATAGGGGGAATCGGCACTAATGAAAAACTGTTTTTT	CASSLAIGGIGTNEKLFF
.	.	TRBV7-3	TRBJ2-2	TGTGCCAGCAGCTTAGGGACACGCACCGGGGAGCTGTTTTTT	CASSLGTRTGELFF
.	TRBD1	TRBV18	TRBJ2-7	TGTGCCAGCTCACCGACTGAAGGGACAGCGCGATACGAGCAGTACTTC	CASSPTEGTARYEQYF
.	TRBD1	TRBV18	TRBJ2-7	TGTGCCAGCTCAGCCGAACCGACAGGGGAGCAGTACTTC	CASSAEPTGEQYF
.	TRBD1	TRBV7-9	TRBJ2-5	TGTGCCAGCAGGGAGGACAGGGTCCCAGAGACCCAGTACTTC	CASREDRVPETQYF
.	.	TRBV2	TRBJ1-5	TGTGCCAGCAGAAGTACCAGTTATAGCAATCAGCCCCAGCATTTT	CASRSTSYSNQPQHF
.	.	TRBV28	TRBJ2-7	TGTGCCAACTCTCCGGGGGGCGCCTTGTACGAGCAGTACTTC	CANSPGGALYEQYF
.	.	TRBV12-5	TRBJ2-1	TGTGCTAGTACGGTGGCAGGGGGGTTCAATGAGCAGTTCTTC	CASTVAGGFNEQFF
.	.	TRBV3-1/TRBV3-2	TRBJ2-3	TGTGCCAGCAGCCAAGCCCACAGGGCTTCCACAGATACGCAGTATTTT	CASSQAHRASTDTQYF
.	.	TRBV28	TRBJ1-4	TGTGCCAGTAGTGCGGGGAGTGCCAAGGAAAAACTGTTTTTT	CASSAGSAKEKLFF
.	.	TRBV19	TRBJ1-4	TGTGCCAGTAGGGGCCCAGGTATTAATGAAAAACTGTTTTTT	CASRGPGINEKLFF
.	TRBD1	TRBV4-1	TRBJ2-7	TGCGCCAGCAGCTTCCGGGACAGAGAGTACGAGCAGTACTTC	CASSFRDREYEQYF
.	TRBD1	TRBV19	TRBJ1-2	TGTGCCAGTAGTATCCAGGGGGTTAACTTCTACACCTTC	CASSIQGVNFYTF
.	.	TRBV3-1/TRBV3-2	TRBJ1-3	TGTGCCAGCAGCCAAGCCCCGCAGGGCGGAAACACCATATATTTT	CASSQAPQGGNTIYF
.	TRBD2	TRBV4-2	TRBJ2-2	TGTGCCAGCAGCCCGGTAGCGGGAGCCGGGGAGCTGTTTTTT	CASSPVAGAGELFF
many	TRBD2	TRBV4-2	TRBJ2-1	TGTGCCAGCAGCCCAGGACTAGCGGAGGGGAATGAGCAGTTCTTC	CASSPGLAEGNEQFF
.	.	TRBV7-9	TRBJ2-5	TGTGCCAGTTCTTACCGGGAGACCCAGTACTTC	CASSYRETQYF
.	.	TRBV9	TRBJ2-7	TGTGCCAGCAGCGTCGGAGGGGACTCCTCCTACGAGCAGTACTTC	CASSVGGDSSYEQYF
.	.	TRBV28	TRBJ1-2	TGTGCCAGCTCGGGACAATACTATGGCTACACCTTC	CASSGQYYGYTF
.	TRBD2	TRBV28	TRBJ2-7	TGTGCCCACTCGGCTAGCGGGAGAGGGGTCACCTACGAGCAGTACTTC	CAHSASGRGVTYEQYF
.	.	TRBV6-5	TRBJ1-2	TGTGCCAGCAGTTACGGAGGGCAGCCGTATGGCTACACCTTC	CASSYGGQPYGYTF
once	TRBD2	TRBV6-5	TRBJ2-1	TGTGCCAGCAGTTTCCGGACTAGCGGGATAAATGAGCAGTTCTTC	CASSFRTSGINEQFF
.	TRBD1	TRBV10-3	TRBJ2-1	TGTGCCATCACCGGGACAGAGAGCGACAATGAGCAGTTCTTC	CAITGTESDNEQFF
.	.	TRBV19	TRBJ1-6	TGTGCCAGCCGACAAGACAGGAGCTCCTATAATTCACCCCTCCACTTT	CASRQDRSSYNSPLHF
once	.	TRBV12-5	TRBJ2-1	TGTGCTAGTGGTCCCGGGGATGCCGAAGGTGATGAGCAGTTCTTC	CASGPGDAEGDEQFF
few	TRBD2	TRBV24-1	TRBJ2-1	TGTGCCACCAGTGATTTCGGGACTAGCGGCCACAATGAGCAGTTCTTC	CATSDFGTSGHNEQFF
.	.	TRBV5-8	TRBJ2-5	TGTGCCAGCAGCTCCTACCGAGGGCCGGAGACCCAGTACTTC	CASSSYRGPETQYF
.	.	TRBV11-3	TRBJ2-5	TGTGCCAGCAGCCCAACAGGGTTCCAAGAGACCCAGTACTTC	CASSPTGFQETQYF
.	TRBD2	TRBV24-1	TRBJ2-1	TGTGCCACCAGTGATCCCCTAGCGGGAAAAGAGGCCTACAATGAGCAGTTCTTC	CATSDPLAGKEAYNEQFF
once	.	TRBV7-9	TRBJ1-5	TGTGCCAGCAGCTTAGCCACAGGGAATGGTCAGCCCCAGCATTTT	CASSLATGNGQPQHF
.	TRBD2	TRBV9	TRBJ2-5	TGTGCCAGCAGCGTAGGACTAGCGGGAGGCGAGACCCAGTACTTC	CASSVGLAGGETQYF
.	TRBD1	TRBV2	TRBJ2-3	TGTGCCAGCAGTGGGGGACAGGTATATACGCAGTATTTT	CASSGGQVYTQYF
.	TRBD1	TRBV6-5	TRBJ2-7	TGTGCCAGCGGAAGTGGGACAGGGGTCTACGAGCAGTACTTC	CASGSGTGVYEQYF
.	.	TRBV30	TRBJ2-6	TGTGCCTGGAGTTCAGGGTTTGGGGCCAACGTCCTGACTTTC	CAWSSGFGANVLTF
.	TRBD1	TRBV6-5	TRBJ2-3	TGTGCCAGCAACTTGATTGGGACAGGGGAGGATACGCAGTATTTT	CASNLIGTGEDTQYF
.	.	TRBV6-5	TRBJ2-2	TGTGCCAGCAGTTACGCGGGGCAAATTTGGGAGCTGTTTTTT	CASSYAGQIWELFF
.	.	TRBV3-1/TRBV3-2	TRBJ2-7	TGTGCCAGCAGCCGAGAGGTCGGACACCTCTACGAGCAGTACTTC	CASSREVGHLYEQYF
.	TRBD2	TRBV10-3	TRBJ2-1	TGTGCCATCGCCGGGACTAGCGACCACAATGAGCAGTTCTTC	CAIAGTSDHNEQFF
.	.	TRBV13	TRBJ2-2	TGTGCCAGCAGCATCCTTAGACCGACAGGGAACACCGGGGAGCTGTTTTTT	CASSILRPTGNTGELFF
few	.	TRBV7-9	TRBJ2-1	TGTGCCAGCAGCCTAGGAGGAGAGGAGCAGTTCTTC	CASSLGGEEQFF
.	TRBD2	TRBV10-2	TRBJ2-7	TGCGCCAGCACCGGGGGGGACGAGCAGTACTTC	CASTGGDEQYF
.	TRBD2	TRBV7-7	TRBJ2-2	TGTGCTAGCAGCTTAGAGGGAGGGGTCACCGGGGAGCTGTTTTTT	CASSLEGGVTGELFF
.	TRBD2	TRBV10-2	TRBJ2-7	TGCGCCAGCAGTCCGGCGGGCGGGAGCTCCTACGAGCAGTACTTC	CASSPAGGSSYEQYF
.	.	TRBV7-6	TRBJ2-1	TGTGCCAGCAGCTTAGGGGGACTGGACCCTGAGCAGTTCTTC	CASSLGGLDPEQFF
.	.	TRBV18	TRBJ2-5	TGTGCCAGCTGCCCCCCGGGTTTTGAGACCCAGTACTTC	CASCPPGFETQYF
.	.	TRBV7-8	TRBJ2-3	TGTGCCAGCAGCTCCTATAGTAGCACAGATACGCAGTATTTT	CASSSYSSTDTQYF
.	.	TRBV9	TRBJ1-4	TGTGCCAGCAGCGTAGCTCTCGGCACAACGGGAGGAGAAAAACTGTTTTTT	CASSVALGTTGGEKLFF
.	TRBD1	TRBV6-4	TRBJ2-3	TGTGCCAGCAGGAGGGGACAGTCAGAAAATACGCAGTATTTT	CASRRGQSENTQYF